This T cell receptor (beta chain) came from a study of shared clonotypes between healthy human individuals. Trimming stripped 4 bases from V and 1 base from J, with 14 bases between. The germline V gene has CDR1 MDHEN and CDR2 SYDVKM. The CDR3 length is 16 residues. Naive CD8 cells lacked CD45RO, underwent positive selection for CCR7 and left out terminally differentiated effector memory CD45RA+ cells. Tens of thousands of T cell genomes, or about 200 ng DNA, went into the sorted-subset replicate PCRs. Authors' analysis steps: Filtering of immunoSEQ junctional sequences could not match full-length read filtering. Repertoires were generated with immunoSEQ multiplex PCR, while TCRdb's copy carries only in-frame clones and drops some. V and J calls and clone size are copied from that table; D and trimming were computed from the DNA. The sample consists of around 2.1 million clones, about 92% of them appearing once.

This rearrangement joins TRBV28 to TRBJ2-1; D assignment may be TRBD1 or TRBD2 (6 bases each). Material: naive CD8+ T cells from PBMCs. This clonotype was sampled from a man between 18 and 29 years old in good health. Some clones in this sample may be carry-over from other donors' samples. CDR3 sequence reads: CASSSYREASYNEQFF. Written as DNA, the CDR3 is TGTGCCAGCAGTTCCTACAGGGAGGCGTCCTACAATGAGCAGTTCTTC.